This T cell receptor beta chain came from a study of blood T cell repertoires in COVID-19. About the research overall: Nucleic acid was either cDNA or gDNA, and it came from T cells, B-cell-depleted T cells, or PBMCs.

The assay was immunoSEQ multiplex PCR, and TCRdb's table has in-frame clones only and misses some. The sample comprises nearly 110,000 clones, more than 70% of which are singletons, and 4% to 4.5% rests with the top ten. V was clipped by 7 bases and J by 10 bases; unmatched bases: 11. The CDR3 extends over 14 amino acids. The germline CDR1 and CDR2 sequences are LNHDA and SQIVND (reference sequence). This clone was detected only a few times. Sequencing was done on a sample of peripheral blood. This chain uses TRBV19 with TRBJ1-4; 8 nucleotides agree with TRBD1. The TCR sequence derives from a man in his 70s with acute or convalescent COVID-19. CDR3 sequence: CASNPGQGERKLFF. The CDR3 bases are TGTGCCAGTAACCCAGGACAGGGAGAACGAAAACTGTTTTTT.